This entry concerns a single T cell receptor beta chain. Its recognized antigen is unknown. Base-call qualities are not available, and no considerably larger clone is one nucleotide away. Only healthy Caucasian donors were included. The twin cohort comprised three pairs of female monozygotic twins, all aged about 18 to 29 years. Positive isolation kits from Invitrogen were used to isolate the CD4+ and CD8+ T cell populations. This sample was taken from a study of identical twins (dated by TCRdb to between 2015 and 2016). For the wider study: The study deep-sequenced TCR alpha and beta repertoires from monozygotic twins, unrelated adults of various ages and cord blood to test whether fetal clonotypes persist. Replicate twin experiments were performed at different times using different library preparation protocols to rule out contamination.

Receptor libraries were prepared by 5' RACE. For sequencing, an Illumina HiSeq 2000 was employed. A universal primer binding site was introduced by template switching, and a unique molecular identifier was present in the final cDNA, enabling accurate counting of TCR cDNA molecules. Specific primers in the conserved constant-segment region were used to synthesize first-strand cDNA for the TCR alpha and beta chains. To control for contamination, every cDNA library was double barcoded, receiving both a SMART-Mk sample barcode and Illumina barcodes. Two successive PCR steps introduced TruSeq adapter sequences along with Illumina sample barcodes. The Illumina HiSeq platform was used with custom primers to sequence TCR alpha and beta cDNA libraries. The published analysis was carried out like this. Unique molecular identifiers were extracted from raw reads with MiGEC, and CDR3 positions were determined with MiXCR. For each individual, recombination models were inferred using an EM algorithm with the repgenHMM and IGoR tools. The analysis of shared clonotypes was done with the tcR package in R, with sharing normalized by the product of cloneset sizes. Out-of-frame nonproductive sequences were analyzed to study raw recombination free of thymic and clonal selection effects. TCRdb handled the public reads itself, with Q25 trimming in fastp and clone calling in MiXCR, and kept productive beta chains. CDR3 protein duplicates are merged, each entry listing the most common genes and DNA. The V and J calls were determined by TCRdb, not by the authors. This sample holds hundreds of thousands of distinct CDR3 sequences; roughly 12% were observed only once. 7.2% of the sample belongs to the ten largest clones.

Including cysteine and phenylalanine, the CDR3 has 12 amino acids. Only the CDR3 DNA is retained, 36 bases long and in frame from the first base. The trim is 3 bases for V and 15 bases for J, with a gap of 15 bases between the germline ends. CDR1 is given as PRHDT and CDR2 as FYEKMQ, both from the germline V gene (reference sequence). Study-level results and caveats: Because the same donors could not be followed over many years, the conclusions relied on cross-sectional statistical analysis. Compared with coincidental sharing between unrelated individuals, an excess of low generation-probability sequences was observed among out-of-frame TCR alpha sequences shared between twins. Fewer insertions were carried by abundant cord blood beta clonotypes; a weaker similar trend was observed in young adult naive repertoires, while no such trend was observed in memory repertoires. A weaker excess of twin sharing was found in beta out-of-frame sequences because the signal-to-noise ratio was lowered by fewer shared sequences. Out-of-frame TCR alpha sharing in monozygotic twins was systematically underestimated by recombination models, whereas sharing between unrelated individuals was in agreement with the recombination models. Zero-insertion analyses could be partly confounded by invariant T cells such as MAIT and iNKT, although diverse VJ usage argued against such confounding for most clonotypes.

This same sample was also taken into another study, of yellow fever vaccine responses in identical twins. The second study, in turn, reports: The T cell response to vaccination in identical twins was reported by the authors to appear partly convergent and partly personalized. In the study, vaccine-responding T cell clones were precisely tracked in identical twins.

The source material was CD8+ T cells sorted from blood. The chain is encoded by TRBV13 joined to TRBJ2-1; matching of 6 bases hints at TRBD2 as the D gene. The clonotype originates from a young woman in good health. The nucleotide sequence is given as TGTGCCAGCAGCTTGGGGACTTTTACGCTGTTCTTC. The translation is CASSLGTFTLFF. Beyond the CDR3, the reference TRBV13 and TRBJ2-1 genes provide the residues; the full variable domain reads: AAGVIQSPRHLIKEKRETATLKCYPIPRHDTVYWYQQGPGQDPQFLISFYEKMQSDKGSIPDRFSAQQFSDYHSELNMSSLELGDSALYFCASSLGTFTLFFGPGTRLTVL.